This T cell receptor beta chain was captured in a study of blood T cell repertoires in COVID-19. Participant reports of clinical history set cohort assignment. There are many counts of this clone. Measured with immunoSEQ multiplex PCR; TCRdb has only the in-frame clones, and not every one. This table holds 200,000 or so clones, approximately 83% found once. The source of this sequence is a woman aged 40 to 49 with acute COVID-19. Material for sequencing was PBMCs or T cells enriched from blood (not recorded which).

CDR3 DNA sequence: TGTGCCAGCAGAAAGACAGGGAGTAGGGAGACCCAGTACTTC. Residues: CASRKTGSRETQYF. V usage is TRBV6-5 and J usage is TRBJ2-5; 7 bases are shared with TRBD1. Germline CDR1 and CDR2: MNHEY and SVGAGI. J gave up 5 bases and V 6 bases, and 9 bases lay outside the gene matches. The CDR3 runs 14 residues.